Here is one TCR beta chain with its context. The antigen is unknown. Only in-frame clones appear in the TCRdb table, and some are missing; sequencing was by immunoSEQ multiplex PCR. The data contain roughly 400,000 clones, about 96% of them singletons. The sample is drawn from a study of shared clonotypes between healthy human individuals. Study-wide results and caveats: Blood was the sole source, and tissue repertoires probably differ.

The V end lost 0 bases, the J end lost 0 bases, and 6 bases lay between the germline ends. Germline assignment: CDR1 KGHSH and CDR2 LQKENI. CDR3 length: 15 amino acids. This clonotype was sampled from a man aged 30-40 years in good health. Sequencing input: memory CD8+ T cells sorted from blood. Subset noted: CD45RO+ cells pooled with CCR7-negative TemRA cells. This sequence joins TRBV18 and TRBJ2-4; D call uncertain. The CDR3 bases are TGTGCCAGCTCACCACCGGAAATAGCCAAAAACATTCAGTACTTC. Protein: CASSPPEIAKNIQYF.